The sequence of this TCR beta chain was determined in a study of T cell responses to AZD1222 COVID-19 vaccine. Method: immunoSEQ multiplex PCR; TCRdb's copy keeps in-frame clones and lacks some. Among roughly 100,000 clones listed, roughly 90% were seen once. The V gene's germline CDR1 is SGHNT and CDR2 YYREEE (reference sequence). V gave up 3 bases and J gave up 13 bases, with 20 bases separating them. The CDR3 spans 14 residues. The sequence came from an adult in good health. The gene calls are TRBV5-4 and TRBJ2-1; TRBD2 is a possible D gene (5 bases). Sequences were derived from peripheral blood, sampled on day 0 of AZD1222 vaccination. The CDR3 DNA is TGTGCCAGCAGCTACGGACTGGGCGGTGATATACAGTTCTTC. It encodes CASSYGLGGDIQFF.